This TCR beta chain was recorded in a study of T cells in localized non-small cell lung cancer. Study-level results: A raised T cell density in blood coincided with lengthier overall survival. Within adjacent lung there appeared a median 57 of the top 100 tumor clones. It was uninvolved adjacent lung that showed the highest T cell clonality, exceeding tumor.

Comments on this clone: Antigen unknown.

The table came from immunoSEQ multiplex PCR; TCRdb's copy has only in-frame clones and leaves some out. The table shows 40,000 to 60,000 clones, with approximately 86% occurring only once. The CDR3 sequence is 11 residues long. The germline CDR1 and CDR2 sequences are SGHVS and FQNEAQ. V was cut by 3 bases and J by 9 bases, with 6 bases left in between. The chain links TRBV7-8 to TRBJ2-4; the D is unclear. This sequence originates from a female donor with stage II lung adenocarcinoma. The material sequenced was PBMCs, taken before any cancer treatment. The CDR3 spells CASSFLGIQYF. The CDR3, as DNA: TGTGCCAGCAGCTTCTTAGGCATTCAGTACTTC.